This TCR beta chain comes out of a study of T cells in Graves' hyperthyroidism and ophthalmopathy. Absence of ophthalmopathy progression within 18 months defined stable Graves' hyperthyroidism. The CDR3 extends over 13 amino acids. Germline V gene lookup returns CDR1 GTSNPN and CDR2 SVGIG (reference sequence). V lost 0 bases and J lost 4, with 7 bases in between. This clonotype occurred many times. From RNA transcripts, TCR beta CDR3 regions were amplified. Carried out on the TCR CDR3, a first-round RT-PCR used the HTBI primer set. MiXCR was run by TCRdb on the multiplex PCR reads, yielding one entry per CDR3 protein. The sample lists about 690,000 distinct CDR3 sequences; about 18% were seen once.

Sequencing input: blood. The clonotype originates from a man over 45 with Graves' hyperthyroidism. The V and J genes are TRBV30 and TRBJ2-1; TRBD2 is a possible D gene (5 bases). CDR3 bases: TGTGCCTGGAGTGTACAGCGGTACAATGAGCAGTTCTTC. Protein: CAWSVQRYNEQFF. Filled out from reference TRBV30 and TRBJ2-1, the complete variable domain reads SQTIHQWPATLVQPVGSPLSLECTVEGTSNPNLYWYRQAAGRGLQLLFYSVGIGQISSEVPQNLSASRPQDRQFILSSKKLLLSDSGFYLCAWSVQRYNEQFFGPGTRLTVL.